This T cell receptor (beta chain) was found in a study of cytomegalovirus exposure and HLA in healthy donors. As to this clone: As yet, its antigen is unknown.

The germline CDR1 and CDR2 sequences are SEHNR and FQNEAQ (reference sequence). Germline trimming cut 3 bases from V and 5 bases from J; bases unmatched to any gene: 1. The CDR3 is 14 amino acids. Study results and caveats: In a later analysis, TCR beta V- and J-gene trimming showed a link to a missense DCLRE1C variant. Researchers catalogued approximately 170 TCR beta chains as cytomegalovirus-associated.

The PCR ran on 60 Vbeta and 13 Jbeta primers. TCRdb's copy holds only in-frame clones and misses some; the assay was immunoSEQ multiplex PCR. Counted here are about 160,000 clones, 60% to 80% occurring once; the ten biggest clones make up around 2.2%. This sequence originates from a man aged 50 or older in good health and CMV-seropositive. Sequenced material: PBMCs. V usage is TRBV7-9 and J usage is TRBJ1-4, with 9 bases aligning to TRBD1. This CDR3 is CASSFGTGNEKLFF. The CDR3 DNA reads as TGTGCCAGCAGCTTCGGGACAGGGAATGAAAAACTGTTTTTT.